Below are 21 T cell receptor beta chains sequenced from a single sample in a study of T cell repertoires in cytomegalovirus infection. What these receptors recognize is not known. TCRdb analysed the reads with MiXCR anew, one entry per CDR3 protein. The repertoire includes about 740,000 distinct CDR3 sequences, around 31% of them detected once, and around a sixth sits in the top ten. The sequencing used cultured PBMCs, collected from culture after CMV antigen stimulation. The source is a human donor in good health (CMV status not recorded). Some clones in this sample may be carry-over from other donors' samples.

The J gene is TRBJ2-2, the V gene TRBV12-3 or TRBV12-4, with D perhaps TRBD1 (6 bases). Trimming took off 3 bases at V and 6 bases at J, with 8 bases between the two ends. This CDR3 region has 13 residues. CDR3 nucleotide sequence: TGTGCCAGCAGTTTCCAGGGGCCCGGGGAGCTGTTTTTT. This sequence encodes CASSFQGPGELFF.

This chain's CDR3 is CASSGSGGELFF. DNA for the CDR3: TGTGCCAGCAGCGGGAGCGGCGGGGAGCTGTTTTTT. The gene calls are TRBV7-9 and TRBJ2-2, with a possible D match to TRBD2 (5 bases). The CDR3 has 12 residues. Trimming shortened V by 5 bases and J by 7 bases, and 8 bases separated the two germline ends. CDR1 and CDR2 (germline): SEHNR, FQNEAQ (reference sequence).

The chain carries TRBV5-6 and TRBJ2-4; no firm D call. Germline CDR1 reads SGHDT; CDR2 reads YYEEEE. The CDR3 totals 16 residues. The V and J ends lost 0 bases and 0 bases respectively, with 10 bases between them. The DNA for the CDR3 is TGTGCCAGCAGCTTGGAGGGCGTCCTAGCCAAAAACATTCAGTACTTC. Protein product: CASSLEGVLAKNIQYF.

This clonotype was seen a few times. The gene calls are TRBV6-5 and TRBJ2-1; 8 nucleotides line up with TRBD2. The germline gives CDR1 MNHEY, CDR2 SVGAGI. This CDR3 spans 13 amino acids. The ends lost 6 bases at V and 9 bases at J; junction bases unmatched: 7. The CDR3 sequence is CASSPGLGGEQFF. Written as DNA, the CDR3 is TGTGCCAGCAGCCCGGGACTAGGGGGTGAGCAGTTCTTC.

This chain links TRBV28 with TRBJ1-2, with D hard to call. Trimming stripped 3 bases from V and 5 bases from J, with 7 bases between. The germline V gene encodes CDR1 MDHEN and CDR2 SYDVKM. This CDR3 comprises 12 residues. CDR3 protein: CASSLGMYGYTF. CDR3 bases: TGTGCCAGCAGTTTGGGGATGTATGGCTACACCTTC.

The gene calls are TRBV4-1 and TRBJ1-4; 11 bases are shared with TRBD1. The junction had 4 bases not matched to a gene; V was cut back by 6 bases and J by 4 bases. The germline gives CDR1 MGHRA, CDR2 YSYEKL. This CDR3 contains 15 residues. The CDR3 here is CASSGTGGFNEKLFF. CDR3 nucleotide sequence: TGCGCCAGCAGTGGGACAGGGGGTTTTAATGAAAAACTGTTTTTT.

This clonotype turned up a few times. The V call is TRBV10-2, the J call TRBJ2-1, with 8 bases aligning to TRBD1. The CDR3 has 13 amino acids. Looked up from germline, CDR1 is WSHSY and CDR2 is SAAADI. V shed 7 bases, J shed 3 bases, and the junction held 2 bases outside the gene matches. CDR3 nucleotides: TGCGCCAGCACGGGACAGGACTACAATGAGCAGTTCTTC. Its protein is CASTGQDYNEQFF.

Only a few counts were recorded for this clonotype. V and J are TRBV28 and TRBJ2-3; no clear D. Looked up from germline, CDR1 is MDHEN and CDR2 is SYDVKM. V was cut by 7 bases and J by 8 bases, with 16 bases left in between. This CDR3 has 13 residues. The chain's CDR3 is CASKAAWGSTQYF. The CDR3 DNA reads TGTGCCAGCAAGGCAGCGTGGGGAAGTACGCAGTATTTT. Filled out from reference TRBV28 and TRBJ2-3, the complete variable domain reads DVKVTQSSRYLVKRTGEKVFLECVQDMDHENMFWYRQDPGLGLRLIYFSYDVKMKEKGDIPEGYSVSREKKERFSLILESASTNQTSMYLCASKAAWGSTQYFGPGTRLTVL.

There are many counts of this clonotype. The genes are TRBV7-2 and TRBJ1-6, with D unresolved. Trimming stripped 0 bases from V and 6 bases from J, with 12 bases between. This CDR3 is built from 16 residues. Looked up from germline, CDR1 is SGHTA and CDR2 is FQGNSA. CDR3 sequence (DNA): TGTGCCAGCAGCTTAGCAGGCACCCCTGGTAATTCACCCCTCCACTTT. Amino acids: CASSLAGTPGNSPLHF.

This clonotype has at least ten counts. The genes are TRBV7-8 and TRBJ2-5, with a tentative D call TRBD2 (6 bases). V was cut by 5 bases and J by 1 base, with 20 bases left in between. The CDR3 spans 17 residues. Germline assignment: CDR1 SGHVS and CDR2 FQNEAQ. CDR3 residues: CASSPSSPLAIQETQYF. The CDR3 DNA reads TGTGCCAGCAGCCCCTCCTCCCCGCTAGCGATCCAAGAGACCCAGTACTTC. Based on the CDR3 plus reference TRBV7-8 and TRBJ2-5, the full variable domain is GAGVSQSPRYKVAKRGQDVALRCDPISGHVSLFWYQQALGQGPEFLTYFQNEAQLDKSGLPSDRFFAERPEGSVSTLKIQRTQQEDSAVYLCASSPSSPLAIQETQYFGPGTRLLVL.

CDR3 in DNA: TGTGCCAGCAGCCCAACTTACAGGACCCTACTTCACGAGCAGTACTTC. Translating gives CASSPTYRTLLHEQYF. The chain combines TRBV7-6 with TRBJ2-7; TRBD1 is a possible D gene (5 bases). In germline, CDR1 is SGHVS, CDR2 FNYEAQ. This CDR3 has 16 residues. Trimming removed 5 bases at V and 5 bases at J, with 22 bases between. The whole variable domain, filled in from reference TRBV7-6 and TRBJ2-7, reads GAGVSQSPRYKVTKRGQDVALRCDPISGHVSLYWYRQALGQGPEFLTYFNYEAQQDKSGLPNDRFSAERPEGSISTLTIQRTEQRDSAMYRCASSPTYRTLLHEQYFGPGTRLTVT.

This clonotype was seen repeatedly, ten times or more. The chain employs TRBV7-2 and TRBJ2-1; weak D call: TRBD2 (5 bases). This CDR3 region has 17 residues. V lost 11 bases and J 1 base, leaving 24 bases between the germline ends. Germline CDR1 reads SGHTA; CDR2 reads FQGNSA. CDR3 nucleotide sequence: TGTGCCGGACGGGTCCCCGAAGATAGCGTTTCCTACAATGAGCAGTTCTTC. Protein sequence: CAGRVPEDSVSYNEQFF.

The chain carries TRBV7-6 and TRBJ2-5; D gene unclear. V was cut by 0 bases and J by 4 bases, with 15 bases left in between. Germline V gene data show CDR1 as SGHVS and CDR2 as FNYEAQ. The CDR3 sequence is 16 residues long. For the CDR3, the DNA is TGTGCCAGCAGCTTAGCGCCGGCCCCGGACCGAGAGACCCAGTACTTC. Translating it yields CASSLAPAPDRETQYF.

J is TRBJ2-7 and V is TRBV6-1; D not certain. Germline CDR1 reads MNHNS; CDR2 reads SASEGT. V was shortened by 1 base and J by 3 bases, with 7 bases between the two germline ends. The CDR3 spans 13 residues. CDR3 in DNA: TGTGCCAGCAGTGAAGGGATTAACTACGAGCAGTACTTC. Translation gives CASSEGINYEQYF.

Only a few counts were recorded for this clonotype. V is TRBV5-1 and J is TRBJ1-1; 9 positions match TRBD1. The CDR3 is made up of 15 amino acids. CDR1 is SGHRS, CDR2 YFSETQ, per germline. The J segment lost 5 bases and the V segment lost 0 bases, leaving 5 bases of the junction unmatched. The CDR3 DNA sequence: TGCGCCAGCAGCTTGGAGACAGGGGGTTTGACTGAAGCTTTCTTT. It yields the protein CASSLETGGLTEAFF.

CDR3 sequence reads: CASSYMGLAGVSYHSEQFF. The CDR3 bases are TGTGCCAGCAGTTACATGGGACTAGCGGGAGTCTCTTACCACAGTGAGCAGTTCTTC. The V gene is TRBV6-6, the J gene TRBJ2-1, with TRBD2 identical over 14 bases. Germline V gene data show CDR1 as MNHNY and CDR2 as SVGAGI (reference sequence). Trimming at V came to 2 bases and at J to 9 bases, leaving 15 bases not matched to a gene. The CDR3 has 19 residues.

This clonotype was observed a handful of times. This rearrangement joins TRBV7-9 to TRBJ2-5, with 7 bases that match TRBD2. The CDR3 sequence is 14 residues long. Germline V gene sequence: CDR1 SEHNR, CDR2 FQNEAQ (reference sequence). With 5 bases clipped from V and 0 bases from J, the junction kept 3 bases outside the gene matches. In DNA, the CDR3 is TGTGCCAGCAGCCCTCTAGCGGACCAAGAGACCCAGTACTTC. Residues: CASSPLADQETQYF.

This clonotype came up a few times. The rearrangement uses TRBV12-3 or TRBV12-4 and TRBJ2-3; TRBD1 might be the D (6 bases). The CDR3 sequence is 13 residues long. Trimming left V 10 bases short and J 4 bases short, with 15 bases between. The CDR3 coding sequence is TGTGCCACGACCGGGACAATTTCAGATACGCAGTATTTT. Its translation: CATTGTISDTQYF.

This chain joins TRBV6-2 or TRBV6-3 and TRBJ1-2; the D is unclear. This CDR3 region has 12 residues. V dropped 2 bases and J dropped 8 bases, with 9 bases sitting between them. Germline V gene sequence: CDR1 MNHEY, CDR2 SVGEGT. This CDR3 reads CASSYGQFGYTF. The CDR3, as DNA: TGTGCCAGCAGTTACGGGCAGTTCGGCTACACCTTC.

This rearrangement joins TRBV6-6 to TRBJ2-6; unclear D gene. Trimming pared 6 bases from V and 4 bases from J, leaving 10 bases between. The CDR3 covers 14 residues. The V gene's germline CDR1 is MNHNY and CDR2 SVGAGI (reference sequence). CDR3 residues: CASSLRRGANVLTF. DNA of the CDR3: TGTGCCAGCAGCCTCCGACGGGGGGCCAACGTCCTGACTTTC.

This rearrangement joins TRBV5-4 to TRBJ2-1, with TRBD2 matching over 8 bases. Germline V gene data show CDR1 as SGHNT and CDR2 as YYREEE (reference sequence). V was pared by 4 bases and J by 6 bases, with 6 bases of the junction left unmatched. The CDR3 totals 14 residues. In nucleotides, the CDR3 is TGTGCCAGCAGCGGCCGGGGGACTAGCAATGAGCAGTTCTTC. It yields the protein CASSGRGTSNEQFF.